The clone carrying this T cell receptor beta chain came up once. This sample was taken from a study of cytomegalovirus exposure and HLA in healthy donors. PCR amplification relied on 60 Vbeta primers (plus 13 Jbeta primers). Assay: immunoSEQ multiplex PCR; the TCRdb copy retains only in-frame clones and omits some. The sample records fewer than 200,000 clones, approximately 84% being singletons. Germline V gene lookup returns CDR1 SGHTA and CDR2 FQGNSA. V was pared by 7 bases and J by 7 bases, with 12 bases of the junction left unmatched. The CDR3 is 14 amino acids. The TCR was taken from a woman aged 45-65 years in good health and CMV-seropositive. V is TRBV7-2 and J is TRBJ1-2; 7 nucleotides align to TRBD1. Sequencing was carried out using PBMCs. The CDR3 reads CASTERQGMCGYTF. The CDR3 nucleotides are TGTGCCAGCACTGAACGACAGGGTATGTGTGGCTACACCTTC.